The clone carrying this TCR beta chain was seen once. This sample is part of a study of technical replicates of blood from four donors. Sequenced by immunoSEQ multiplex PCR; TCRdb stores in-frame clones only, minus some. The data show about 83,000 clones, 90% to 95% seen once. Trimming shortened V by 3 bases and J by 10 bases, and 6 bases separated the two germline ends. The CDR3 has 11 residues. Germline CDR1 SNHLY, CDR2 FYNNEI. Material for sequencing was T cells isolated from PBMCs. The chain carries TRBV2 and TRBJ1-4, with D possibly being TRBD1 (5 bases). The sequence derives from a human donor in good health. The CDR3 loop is CASSEGRKLFF. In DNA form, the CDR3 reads TGTGCCAGCAGTGAGGGGCGAAAACTGTTTTTT.